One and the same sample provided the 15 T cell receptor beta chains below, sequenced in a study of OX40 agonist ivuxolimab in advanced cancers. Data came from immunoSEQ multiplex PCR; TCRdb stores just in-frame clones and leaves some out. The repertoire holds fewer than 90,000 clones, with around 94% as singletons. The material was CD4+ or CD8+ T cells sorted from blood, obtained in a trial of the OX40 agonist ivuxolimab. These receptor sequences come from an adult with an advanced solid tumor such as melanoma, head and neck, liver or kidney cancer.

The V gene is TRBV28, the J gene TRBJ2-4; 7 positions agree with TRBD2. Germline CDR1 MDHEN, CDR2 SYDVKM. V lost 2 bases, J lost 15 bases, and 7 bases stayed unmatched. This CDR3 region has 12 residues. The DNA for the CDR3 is TGTGCCAGCAGTTTAGCTAACGGGGGGTGGTACTTC. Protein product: CASSLANGGWYF.

The CDR3 reads CASSSQGGGMEEQYF. The CDR3 region has the DNA TGCGCCAGCAGCTCCCAGGGGGGTGGCATGGAAGAGCAGTACTTC. The chain links TRBV5-1 to TRBJ2-7; possibly TRBD1 for D (7 bases). Germline V CDR1 and CDR2: SGHRS, YFSETQ. CDR3 length: 15 residues. Trimming removed 3 bases at V and 7 bases at J, with 20 bases between.

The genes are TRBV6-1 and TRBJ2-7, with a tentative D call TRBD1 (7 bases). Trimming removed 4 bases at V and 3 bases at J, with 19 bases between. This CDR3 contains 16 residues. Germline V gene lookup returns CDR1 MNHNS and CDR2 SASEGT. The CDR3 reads CASSGARGAFRYEQYF. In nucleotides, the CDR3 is TGTGCCAGCAGTGGAGCCAGGGGGGCCTTTCGCTACGAGCAGTACTTC.

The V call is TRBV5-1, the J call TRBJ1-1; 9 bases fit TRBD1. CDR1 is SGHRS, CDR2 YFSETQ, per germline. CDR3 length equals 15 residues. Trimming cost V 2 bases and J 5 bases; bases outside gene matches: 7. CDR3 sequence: CASSLRTGDWTEAFF. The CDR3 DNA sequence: TGCGCCAGCAGCTTAAGGACAGGGGATTGGACTGAAGCTTTCTTT.

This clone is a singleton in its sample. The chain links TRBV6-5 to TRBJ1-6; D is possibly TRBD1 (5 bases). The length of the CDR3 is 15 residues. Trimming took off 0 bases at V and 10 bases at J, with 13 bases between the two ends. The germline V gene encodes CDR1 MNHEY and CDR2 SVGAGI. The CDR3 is CASSYSRGDRSPLHF. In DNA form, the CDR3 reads TGTGCCAGCAGTTACTCGAGGGGAGATCGGTCACCCCTCCACTTT.

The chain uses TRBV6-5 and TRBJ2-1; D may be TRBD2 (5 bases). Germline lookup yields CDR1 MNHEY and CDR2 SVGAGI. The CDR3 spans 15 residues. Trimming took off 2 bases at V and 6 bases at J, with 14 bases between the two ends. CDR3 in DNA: TGTGCCAGCAGTTACCCATCGGGGTTGGGCAATGAGCAGTTCTTC. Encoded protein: CASSYPSGLGNEQFF.

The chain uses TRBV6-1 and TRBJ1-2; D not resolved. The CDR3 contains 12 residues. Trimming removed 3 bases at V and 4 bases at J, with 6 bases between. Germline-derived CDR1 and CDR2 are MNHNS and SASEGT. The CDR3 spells CASSEILYGYTF. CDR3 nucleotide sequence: TGTGCCAGCAGTGAGATCCTCTATGGCTACACCTTC.

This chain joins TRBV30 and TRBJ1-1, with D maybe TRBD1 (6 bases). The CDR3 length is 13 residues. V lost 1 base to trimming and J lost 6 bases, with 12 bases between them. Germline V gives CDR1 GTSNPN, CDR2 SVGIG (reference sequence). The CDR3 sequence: CAWSALAGAEAFF. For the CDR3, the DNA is TGTGCCTGGAGTGCCTTGGCAGGGGCTGAAGCTTTCTTT.

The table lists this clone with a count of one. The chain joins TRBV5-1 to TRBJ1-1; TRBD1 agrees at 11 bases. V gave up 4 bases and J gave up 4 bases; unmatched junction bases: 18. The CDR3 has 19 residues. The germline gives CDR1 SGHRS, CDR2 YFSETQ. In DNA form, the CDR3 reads TGCGCCAGCAGCCTGAGGACAGGGGGCATTGATGGGTCTCGCACTGAAGCTTTCTTT. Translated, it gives CASSLRTGGIDGSRTEAFF.

CDR3 DNA: TGTGCCACCAGCAGAGGGGGGGACCAAGAGACCCAGTACTTC. Encoded protein: CATSRGGDQETQYF. This chain links TRBV15 with TRBJ2-5; a possible D gene is TRBD2 (6 bases). Trimming removed 1 base from V and 0 bases from J, with 6 bases in between. In germline, CDR1 is LNHNV, CDR2 YYDKDF (reference sequence). The CDR3 sequence is 14 residues long.

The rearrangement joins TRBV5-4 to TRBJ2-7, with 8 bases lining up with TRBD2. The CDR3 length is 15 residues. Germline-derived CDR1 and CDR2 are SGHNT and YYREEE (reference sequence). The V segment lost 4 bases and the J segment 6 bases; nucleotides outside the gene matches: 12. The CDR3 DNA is TGTGCCAGCAGCCTCCCGCCCGGGGGGGAAAGCGAGCAGTACTTC. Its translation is CASSLPPGGESEQYF.

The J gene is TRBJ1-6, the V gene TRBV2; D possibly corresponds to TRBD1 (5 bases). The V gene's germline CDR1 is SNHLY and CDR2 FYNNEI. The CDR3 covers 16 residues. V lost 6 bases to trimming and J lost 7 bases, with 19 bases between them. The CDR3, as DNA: TGTGCCAGCAGCCGGACCGGGACCAATCTAAATTCACCCCTCCACTTT. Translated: CASSRTGTNLNSPLHF.

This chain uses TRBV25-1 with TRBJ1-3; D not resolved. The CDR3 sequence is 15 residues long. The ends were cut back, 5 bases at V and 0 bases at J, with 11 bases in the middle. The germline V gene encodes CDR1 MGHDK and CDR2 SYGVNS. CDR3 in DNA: TGTGCCAGCAGTACGACGGAGTCCTCTGGAAACACCATATATTTT. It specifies CASSTTESSGNTIYF. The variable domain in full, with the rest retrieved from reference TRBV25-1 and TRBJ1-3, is EADIYQTPRYLVIGTGKKITLECSQTMGHDKMYWYQQDPGMELHLIHYSYGVNSTEKGDLSSESTVSRIRTEHFPLTLESARPSHTSQYLCASSTTESSGNTIYFGEGSWLTVV.

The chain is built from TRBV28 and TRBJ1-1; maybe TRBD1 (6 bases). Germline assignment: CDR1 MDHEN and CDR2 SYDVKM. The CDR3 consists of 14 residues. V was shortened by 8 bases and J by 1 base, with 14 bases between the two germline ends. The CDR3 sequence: CASCIGQQNTEAFF. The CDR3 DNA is TGTGCCAGCTGCATTGGACAGCAGAACACTGAAGCTTTCTTT.

In DNA, the CDR3 is TGCGCCAGCAGCCTACGCCGGGACCGCAACACAGATACGCAGTATTTT. It specifies CASSLRRDRNTDTQYF. This rearrangement joins TRBV5-1 to TRBJ2-3; D is tentatively TRBD1 or TRBD2 (5 bases each). Looked up from germline, CDR1 is SGHRS and CDR2 is YFSETQ. The CDR3 is 16 amino acids. Trimming removed 4 bases at V and 2 bases at J, with 17 bases between.